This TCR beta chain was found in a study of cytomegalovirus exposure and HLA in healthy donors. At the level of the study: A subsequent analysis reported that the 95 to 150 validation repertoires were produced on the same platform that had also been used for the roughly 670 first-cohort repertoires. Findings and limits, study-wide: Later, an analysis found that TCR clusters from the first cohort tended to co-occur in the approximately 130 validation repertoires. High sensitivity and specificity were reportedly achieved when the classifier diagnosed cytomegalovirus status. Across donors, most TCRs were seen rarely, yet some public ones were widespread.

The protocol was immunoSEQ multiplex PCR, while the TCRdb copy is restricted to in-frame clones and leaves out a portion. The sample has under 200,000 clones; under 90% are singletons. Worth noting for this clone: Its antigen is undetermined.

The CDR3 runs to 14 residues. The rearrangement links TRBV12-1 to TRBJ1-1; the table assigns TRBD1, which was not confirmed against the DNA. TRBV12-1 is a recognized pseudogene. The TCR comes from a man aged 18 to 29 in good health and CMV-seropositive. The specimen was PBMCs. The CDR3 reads CASSLEQGNTEAFF. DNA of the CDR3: TGTGCCAGCAGCCTTGAACAGGGGAACACTGAAGCTTTCTTT.